What follows are 6 T cell receptor beta chains derived from one specimen sequenced in a study of cytomegalovirus exposure and HLA in healthy donors. Measured with immunoSEQ multiplex PCR; TCRdb has only the in-frame clones, and not every one. In the table there are under 80,000 clones, more than 80% of which are singletons. The sample comprised PBMCs. These receptors were obtained from a woman under 30 in good health and CMV-seronegative.

This chain links TRBV6-5 with TRBJ1-6, with a tentative D call TRBD1 (5 bases). V shed 5 bases and J shed 11 bases, with 16 bases lying between them. The CDR3 extends over 14 amino acids. Germline-derived CDR1 and CDR2 are MNHEY and SVGAGI. The CDR3 protein is CASSGWGVRPPLHF. The CDR3 coding sequence is TGTGCCAGCAGTGGGTGGGGGGTCCGACCACCCCTCCACTTT.

This chain links TRBV19 with TRBJ2-7; 10 bases align to TRBD1. Germline CDR1 reads LNHDA; CDR2 reads SQIVND (reference sequence). The ends lost 6 bases at V and 5 bases at J; junction bases unmatched: 4. CDR3 length equals 13 residues. The CDR3 region has the DNA TGTGCCAGTAGGACGACAGGGGGCGACGAGCAGTACTTC. Translation gives CASRTTGGDEQYF.

The genes are TRBV5-1 and TRBJ2-3; the D gene is possibly TRBD2 (5 bases). V dropped 4 bases and J dropped 2 bases, with 17 bases sitting between them. The CDR3 sequence is 16 residues long. Germline CDR1 reads SGHRS; CDR2 reads YFSETQ. The CDR3 reads CASSILTNRPTDTQYF. CDR3 bases: TGCGCCAGCAGCATTCTGACTAACCGCCCCACAGATACGCAGTATTTT. The full variable domain, with the rest looked up from reference TRBV5-1 and TRBJ2-3, is KAGVTQTPRYLIKTRGQQVTLSCSPISGHRSVSWYQQTPGQGLQFLFEYFSETQRNKGNFPGRFSGRQFSNSRSEMNVSTLELGDSALYLCASSILTNRPTDTQYFGPGTRLTVL.

The rearrangement uses TRBV4-1 and TRBJ2-7, with D perhaps TRBD1 (5 bases). The germline V gene has CDR1 MGHRA and CDR2 YSYEKL. Trimming removed 2 bases at V and 1 base at J, with 12 bases between. There are 15 residues in the CDR3. CDR3 loop: CASSQWQGSSYEQYF. In DNA form, the CDR3 reads TGCGCCAGCAGCCAATGGCAGGGCTCATCCTACGAGCAGTACTTC.

In nucleotides, the CDR3 is TGTGCCAGCAGCTTAAACCGGGACAGGGACGAGCAGTACTTC. Its translation is CASSLNRDRDEQYF. The chain uses TRBV7-6 and TRBJ2-7; 9 bases are shared with TRBD1. Germline assignment: CDR1 SGHVS and CDR2 FNYEAQ. Unmatched junction bases numbered 4, after V lost 2 bases and J lost 5 bases. The CDR3 extends over 14 amino acids.

V usage is TRBV5-1 and J usage is TRBJ2-4; perhaps TRBD2 as D (5 bases). The V gene's germline CDR1 is SGHRS and CDR2 YFSETQ. CDR3 length: 15 residues. V was clipped by 4 bases and J by 10 bases, with 21 bases between them. DNA of the CDR3: TGCGCCAGCAGCCTCGGGAATAACGAGGTTGGGATTCAGTACTTC. This translates into CASSLGNNEVGIQYF.